The text below deals with one T cell receptor beta chain. The data originate from a study of blood T cell repertoires in COVID-19. Profiling relied on immunoSEQ multiplex PCR, and the TCRdb table lists in-frame clones only, not all of them. The sample shows approximately 100,000 clones, about nine tenths of them seen only once. There are 13 residues in the CDR3. V lost 7 bases and J lost 6, with 15 bases in between. Germline assignment: CDR1 LNHDA and CDR2 SQIVND (reference sequence). J is TRBJ1-1 and V is TRBV19; maybe TRBD1 (6 bases). The sequence was collected from a man aged 45-65 years with acute or convalescent COVID-19. The material sequenced was peripheral blood. CDR3 sequence (DNA): TGTGCCAGTACCGATACAGGGTCTGCTGAAGCTTTCTTT. As protein: CASTDTGSAEAFF.